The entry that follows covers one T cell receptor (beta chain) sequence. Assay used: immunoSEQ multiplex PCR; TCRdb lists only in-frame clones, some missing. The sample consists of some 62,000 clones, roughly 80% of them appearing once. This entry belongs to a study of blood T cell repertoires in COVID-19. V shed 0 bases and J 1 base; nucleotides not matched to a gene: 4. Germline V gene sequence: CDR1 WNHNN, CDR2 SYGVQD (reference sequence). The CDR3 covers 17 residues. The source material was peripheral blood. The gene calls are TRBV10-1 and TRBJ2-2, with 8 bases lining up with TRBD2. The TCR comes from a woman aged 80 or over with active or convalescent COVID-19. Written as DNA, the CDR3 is TGCGCCAGCAGTGAGTCAGGCGGGGGGAGGAACACCGGGGAGCTGTTTTTT. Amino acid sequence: CASSESGGGRNTGELFF.